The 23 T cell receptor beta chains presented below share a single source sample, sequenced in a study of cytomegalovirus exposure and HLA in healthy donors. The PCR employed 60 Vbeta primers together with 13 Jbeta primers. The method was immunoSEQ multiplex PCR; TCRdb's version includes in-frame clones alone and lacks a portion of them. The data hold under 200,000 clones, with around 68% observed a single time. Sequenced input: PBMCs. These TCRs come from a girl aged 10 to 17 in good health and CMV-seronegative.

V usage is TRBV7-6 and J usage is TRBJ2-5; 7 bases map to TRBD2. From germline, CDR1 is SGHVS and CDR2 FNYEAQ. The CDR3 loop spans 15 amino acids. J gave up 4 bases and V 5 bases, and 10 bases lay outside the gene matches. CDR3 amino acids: CASSPTPGRGETQYF. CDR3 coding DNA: TGTGCCAGCAGCCCCACCCCAGGGAGGGGAGAGACCCAGTACTTC.

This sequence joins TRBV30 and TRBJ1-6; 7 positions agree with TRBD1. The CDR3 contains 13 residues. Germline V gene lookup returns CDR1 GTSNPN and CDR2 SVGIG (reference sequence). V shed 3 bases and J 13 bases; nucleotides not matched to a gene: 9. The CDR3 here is CAWSLDREFPLHF. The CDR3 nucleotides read TGTGCCTGGAGCCTCGACAGGGAATTTCCCCTCCACTTT.

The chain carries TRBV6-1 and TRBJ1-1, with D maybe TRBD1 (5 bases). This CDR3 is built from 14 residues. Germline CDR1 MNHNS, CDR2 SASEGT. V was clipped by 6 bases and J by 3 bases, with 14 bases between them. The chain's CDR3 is CASRGVLKDTEAFF. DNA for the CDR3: TGTGCCAGCAGAGGGGTTTTAAAGGACACTGAAGCTTTCTTT.

The DNA for the CDR3 is TGTGCCAGCAGTGTAACGGGATTGGCGGGGGGGCCTGATACGCAGTATTTT. As protein: CASSVTGLAGGPDTQYF. This chain connects TRBV2 to TRBJ2-3, with TRBD2 matching over 9 bases. Germline values: CDR1 SNHLY, CDR2 FYNNEI. V gave up 4 bases and J gave up 6 bases; unmatched junction bases: 14. CDR3 length: 17 residues.

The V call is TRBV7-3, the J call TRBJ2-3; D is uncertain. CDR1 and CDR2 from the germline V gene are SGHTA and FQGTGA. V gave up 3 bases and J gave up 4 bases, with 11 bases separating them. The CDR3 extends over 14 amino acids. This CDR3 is CASSFKHTSDTQYF. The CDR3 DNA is TGTGCCAGCAGCTTTAAACATACCTCAGATACGCAGTATTTT.

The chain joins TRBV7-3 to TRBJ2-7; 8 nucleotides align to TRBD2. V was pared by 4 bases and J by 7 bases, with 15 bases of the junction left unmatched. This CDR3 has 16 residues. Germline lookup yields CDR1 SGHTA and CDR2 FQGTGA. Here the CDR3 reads CASSSVPGLGASEQYF. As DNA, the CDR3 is TGTGCCAGCAGCTCAGTCCCGGGACTAGGGGCTAGTGAGCAGTACTTC.

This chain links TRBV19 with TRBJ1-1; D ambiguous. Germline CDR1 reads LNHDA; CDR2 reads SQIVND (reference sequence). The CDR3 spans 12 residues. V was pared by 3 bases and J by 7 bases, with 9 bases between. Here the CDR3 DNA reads TGTGCCAGTAGTATTCGGGGTAATGAAGCTTTCTTT. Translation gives CASSIRGNEAFF.

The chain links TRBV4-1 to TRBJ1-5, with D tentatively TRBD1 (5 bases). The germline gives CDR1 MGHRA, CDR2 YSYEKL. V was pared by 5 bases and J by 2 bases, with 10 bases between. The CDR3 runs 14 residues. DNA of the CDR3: TGCGCCAGCAGCGTCGTCAGGGGCAATCAGCCCCAGCATTTT. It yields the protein CASSVVRGNQPQHF.

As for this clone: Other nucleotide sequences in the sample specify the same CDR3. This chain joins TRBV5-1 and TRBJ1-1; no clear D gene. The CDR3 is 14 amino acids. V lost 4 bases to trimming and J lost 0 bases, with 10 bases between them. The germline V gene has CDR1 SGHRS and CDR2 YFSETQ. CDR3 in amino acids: CASSTDGMNTEAFF. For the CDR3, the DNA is TGCGCCAGCAGCACGGACGGGATGAACACTGAAGCTTTCTTT.

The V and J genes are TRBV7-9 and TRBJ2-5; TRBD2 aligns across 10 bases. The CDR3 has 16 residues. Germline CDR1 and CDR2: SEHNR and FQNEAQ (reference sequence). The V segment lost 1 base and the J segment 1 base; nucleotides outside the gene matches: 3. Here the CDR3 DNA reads TGTGCCAGCAGCTTAGAAGCGGGGGGGCGCCAAGAGACCCAGTACTTC. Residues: CASSLEAGGRQETQYF.

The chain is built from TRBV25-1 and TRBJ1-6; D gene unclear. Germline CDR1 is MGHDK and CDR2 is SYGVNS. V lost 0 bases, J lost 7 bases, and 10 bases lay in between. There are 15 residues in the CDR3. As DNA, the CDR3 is TGTGCCAGCAGTGAATATCAAGGGAGGAATTCACCCCTCCACTTT. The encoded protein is CASSEYQGRNSPLHF.

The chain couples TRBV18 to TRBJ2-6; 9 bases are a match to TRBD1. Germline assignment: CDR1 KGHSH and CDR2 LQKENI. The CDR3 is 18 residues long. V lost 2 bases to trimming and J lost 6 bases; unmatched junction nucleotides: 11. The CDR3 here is CASSPLPDRGLSANVLTF. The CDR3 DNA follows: TGTGCCAGCTCACCATTACCGGACAGGGGACTTTCGGCCAACGTCCTGACTTTC.

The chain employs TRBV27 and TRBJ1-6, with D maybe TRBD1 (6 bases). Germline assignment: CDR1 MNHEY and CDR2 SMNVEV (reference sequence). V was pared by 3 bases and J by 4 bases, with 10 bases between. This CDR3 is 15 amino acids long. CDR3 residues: CASSFGTLYNSPLHF. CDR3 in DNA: TGTGCCAGCAGTTTCGGGACACTTTATAATTCACCCCTCCACTTT.

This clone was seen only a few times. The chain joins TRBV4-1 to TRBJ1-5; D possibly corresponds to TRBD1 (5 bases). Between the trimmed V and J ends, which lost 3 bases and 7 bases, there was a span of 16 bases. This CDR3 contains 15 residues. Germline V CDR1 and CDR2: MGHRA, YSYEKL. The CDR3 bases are TGCGCCAGCAGCCATTTACAGGATTCCACACAGCCCCAGCATTTT. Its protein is CASSHLQDSTQPQHF.

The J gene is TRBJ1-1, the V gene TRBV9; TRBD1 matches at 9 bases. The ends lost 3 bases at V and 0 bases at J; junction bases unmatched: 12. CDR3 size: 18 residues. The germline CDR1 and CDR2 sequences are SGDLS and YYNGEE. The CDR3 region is CASSEHPGTGKMNTEAFF. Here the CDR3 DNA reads TGTGCCAGCAGCGAGCACCCCGGGACAGGGAAAATGAACACTGAAGCTTTCTTT.

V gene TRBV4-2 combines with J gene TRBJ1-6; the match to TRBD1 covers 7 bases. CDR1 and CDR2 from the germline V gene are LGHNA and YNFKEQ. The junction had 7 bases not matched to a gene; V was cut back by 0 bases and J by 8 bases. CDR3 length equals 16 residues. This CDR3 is CASSQEAGTEDSPLHF. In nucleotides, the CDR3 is TGTGCCAGCAGCCAAGAAGCTGGGACAGAGGATTCACCCCTCCACTTT.

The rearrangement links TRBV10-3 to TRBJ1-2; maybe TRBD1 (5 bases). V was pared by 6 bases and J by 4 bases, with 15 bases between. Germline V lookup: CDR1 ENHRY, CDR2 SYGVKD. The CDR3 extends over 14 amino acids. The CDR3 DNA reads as TGTGCCATCAGACCCCAGGGTTCTGGCTATGGCTACACCTTC. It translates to CAIRPQGSGYGYTF.

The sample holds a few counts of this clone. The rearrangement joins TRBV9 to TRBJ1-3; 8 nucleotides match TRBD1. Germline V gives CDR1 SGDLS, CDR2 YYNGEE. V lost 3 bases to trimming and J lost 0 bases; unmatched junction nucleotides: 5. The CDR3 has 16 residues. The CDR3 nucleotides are TGTGCCAGCAGCGGGGGACAGGTGCTCTCTGGAAACACCATATATTTT. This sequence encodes CASSGGQVLSGNTIYF.

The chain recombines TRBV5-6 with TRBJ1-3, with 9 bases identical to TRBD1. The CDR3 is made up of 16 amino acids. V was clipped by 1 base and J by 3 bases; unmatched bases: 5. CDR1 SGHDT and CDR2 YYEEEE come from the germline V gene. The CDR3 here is CASSLNRGQGGNTIYF. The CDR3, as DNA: TGTGCCAGCAGCTTGAACAGGGGGCAAGGTGGAAACACCATATATTTT.

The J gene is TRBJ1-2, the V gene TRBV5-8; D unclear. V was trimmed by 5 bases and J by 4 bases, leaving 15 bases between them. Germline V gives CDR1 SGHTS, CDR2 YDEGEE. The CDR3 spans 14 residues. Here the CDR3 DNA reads TGTGCCAGCAGGAGCGGGGATTACCTCTATGGCTACACCTTC. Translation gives CASRSGDYLYGYTF.

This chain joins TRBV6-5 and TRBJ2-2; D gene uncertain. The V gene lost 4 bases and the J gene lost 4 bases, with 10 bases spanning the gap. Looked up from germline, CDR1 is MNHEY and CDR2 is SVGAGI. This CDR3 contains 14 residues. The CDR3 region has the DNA TGTGCCAGCAGTTTAGTCAAAAGCACCGGGGAGCTGTTTTTT. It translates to CASSLVKSTGELFF.

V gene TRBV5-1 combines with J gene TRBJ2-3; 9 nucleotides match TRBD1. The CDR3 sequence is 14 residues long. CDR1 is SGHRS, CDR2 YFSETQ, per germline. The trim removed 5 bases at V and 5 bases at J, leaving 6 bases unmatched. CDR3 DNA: TGCGCCAGCAGGCCCGGGACAGGGATAGATACGCAGTATTTT. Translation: CASRPGTGIDTQYF.

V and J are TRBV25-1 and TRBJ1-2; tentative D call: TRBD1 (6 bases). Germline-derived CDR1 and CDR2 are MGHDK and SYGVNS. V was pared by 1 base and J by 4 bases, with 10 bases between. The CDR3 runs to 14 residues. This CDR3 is CASSESGELYGYTF. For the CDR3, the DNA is TGTGCCAGCAGTGAATCAGGGGAACTCTATGGCTACACCTTC.